This T cell receptor (beta chain) emerged from a study of technical replicates of blood from a few donors. Generated by immunoSEQ multiplex PCR, the TCRdb table keeps only in-frame clones and is missing some. The sample lists around 100,000 clones, approximately 96% occurring once. The source material was T cells isolated from PBMCs. This sequence originates from a human donor in good health.

The CDR3 bases are TGCGCCAGCAGTCAACCACAGCCAAAACTGTTTTTT. Translated, it gives CASSQPQPKLFF. V is TRBV23-1 and J is TRBJ1-4; D ambiguous. TRBV23-1 is designated an ORF whose function remains uncertain. V was shortened by 2 bases and J by 10 bases, with 8 bases between the two germline ends. This CDR3 is built from 12 residues.